This T cell receptor (beta chain) was recorded in a study of CD8+CD57+ T cells in acquired aplastic anemia. Study summary: The study obtained an average of around 2.9 ug of DNA from sorted CD4+ and CD8+ cells. Mean read depth for CD4+ cells from healthy donors was 9 million to 13 million. General observations from the study: Patients and controls shared fewer than 30 CD8+ CDR3 sequences. Patients and healthy controls showed no significant CD8+ Simpson's diversity difference.

The template for TCR beta VDJ and CDR3 sequence profiling was genomic DNA. TCRdb ran MiXCR on the reads and lists one entry per CDR3 protein. This table holds under 150,000 distinct CDR3 sequences, 41% found once. This clonotype was seen repeatedly, ten times or more. Antigen: not known. Between the trimmed V and J ends, which lost 2 bases and 9 bases, there was a span of 8 bases. Per germline, CDR1 SGHTA and CDR2 FQGNSA. This CDR3 comprises 12 residues. The chain combines TRBV7-2 with TRBJ2-1; no reliable D call. The clonotype was recovered from a human donor in good health, serving as a control. The sample taken for sequencing was sorted CD4+, CD8+, or CD8+CD57+ T cells (not recorded which) from PBMCs. DNA of the CDR3: TGTGCCAGCAGCTTACCAGTGAGTGAGCAGTTCTTC. Translated, it gives CASSLPVSEQFF.